A selection of T cell receptor beta chains follows, all from one sample in a study of T-cell reconstitution after alpha-beta-depleted transplantation in children. TCRdb processed the PCR reads anew with MiXCR; each CDR3 protein has one entry. This table has a few hundred thousand distinct CDR3 sequences, around a tenth appearing once. The sample here was peripheral blood, taken 180 days after TCRalphabeta/CD19-depleted stem cell transplant. The origin of the receptors is a male patient between 2 and 9 years old who had a stem cell transplant for chronic granulomatous disease, so the T cells may come from the graft donor. The CDR3 runs from the conserved cysteine through the conserved F or W. The D gene is left open where the match is weak.

>TRBV6-2/TRBV6-3|TRBJ2-1|12|-
CASSFSRNEQFF
>TRBV20-1|TRBJ2-1|14|TRBD2
CSAYSRGTSNEQFF
>TRBV5-1|TRBJ2-3|16|TRBD2
CASSLDGGGVTDTQYF
>TRBV20-1|TRBJ1-1|14|TRBD1
CSARDPKGTGQAFF
>TRBV20-1|TRBJ2-4|14|-
CSASRWAAKNIQYF
>TRBV28|TRBJ2-7|15|TRBD2
CASSTNSGSSYEQYF
>TRBV5-4|TRBJ2-1|19|TRBD2
CASSLRKGPGLAGGNEQFF
>TRBV13|TRBJ2-1|16|-
CASSRPRARGYNEQFF
>TRBV3-1|TRBJ2-1|15|-
CATCQDPQGRHEQFF
>TRBV10-2|TRBJ1-3|15|-
CASSGTPGGENTIYF
>TRBV11-2|TRBJ2-7|13|-
CASSSTTRLEQYF
>TRBV3-1|TRBJ2-1|16|TRBD2
CASSQFAGGPNNEQFF
>TRBV6-5|TRBJ1-1|14|-
CASSYSTVNTEAFF
>TRBV20-1|TRBJ2-1|16|TRBD2
CSASDPGTSAYNEQFF
>TRBV7-9|TRBJ2-1|15|TRBD2
CASSLVAGQEGEQFF
>TRBV20-1|TRBJ2-7|14|-
CSARDRLKTYEQYF
>TRBV28|TRBJ2-1|14|-
CASSSQFNYNEQFF
>TRBV28|TRBJ2-7|20|-
CASSPRMVRRNNVTSYEQYF
>TRBV20-1|TRBJ2-3|13|-
CSARTSLADTQYF
>TRBV6-2/TRBV6-3|TRBJ2-1|14|-
CASRSGGGINEQFF
>TRBV18|TRBJ2-3|17|TRBD2
CASSPGLAEDVTDTQYF
>TRBV5-5|TRBJ2-1|16|-
CASSVLKGGVYNEQFF
>TRBV7-2|TRBJ2-7|17|TRBD2
CASSLSGGTSNIYEQYF